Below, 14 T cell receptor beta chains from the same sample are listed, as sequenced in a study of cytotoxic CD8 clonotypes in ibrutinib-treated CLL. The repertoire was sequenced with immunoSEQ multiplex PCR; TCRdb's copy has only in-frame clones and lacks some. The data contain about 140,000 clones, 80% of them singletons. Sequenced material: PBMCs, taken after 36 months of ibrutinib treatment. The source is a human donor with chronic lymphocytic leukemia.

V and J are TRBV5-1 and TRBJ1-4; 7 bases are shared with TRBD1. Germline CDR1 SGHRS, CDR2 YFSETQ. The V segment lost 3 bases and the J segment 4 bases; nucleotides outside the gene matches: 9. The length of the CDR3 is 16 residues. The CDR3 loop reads CASSSGRGQDNEKLFF. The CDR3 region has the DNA TGCGCCAGCAGCTCCGGAAGGGGGCAGGATAATGAAAAACTGTTTTTT.

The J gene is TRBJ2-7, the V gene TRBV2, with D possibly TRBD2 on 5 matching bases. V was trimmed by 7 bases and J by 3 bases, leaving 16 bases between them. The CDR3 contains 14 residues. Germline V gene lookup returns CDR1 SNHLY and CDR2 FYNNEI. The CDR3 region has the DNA TGTGCCAGCAATGGAGGCGGAACAATCTACGAGCAGTACTTC. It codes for CASNGGGTIYEQYF.

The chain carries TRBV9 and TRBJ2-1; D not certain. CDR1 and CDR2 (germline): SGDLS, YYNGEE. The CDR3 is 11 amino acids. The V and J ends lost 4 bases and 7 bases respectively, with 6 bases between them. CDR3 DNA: TGTGCCAGCAGCCTGGGTAATGAGCAGTTCTTC. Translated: CASSLGNEQFF.

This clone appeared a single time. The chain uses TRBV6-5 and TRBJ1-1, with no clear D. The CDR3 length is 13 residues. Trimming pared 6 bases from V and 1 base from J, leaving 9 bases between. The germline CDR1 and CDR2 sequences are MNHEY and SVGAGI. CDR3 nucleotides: TGTGCCAGCAGACGGGGTACGAACACTGAAGCTTTCTTT. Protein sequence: CASRRGTNTEAFF.

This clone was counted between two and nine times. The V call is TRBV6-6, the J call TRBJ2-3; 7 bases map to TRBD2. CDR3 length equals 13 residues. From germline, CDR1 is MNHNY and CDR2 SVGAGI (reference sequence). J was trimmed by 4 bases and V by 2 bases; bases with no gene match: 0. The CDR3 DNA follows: TGTGCCAGCAGTTACCGGGGGGCAGATACGCAGTATTTT. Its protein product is CASSYRGADTQYF.

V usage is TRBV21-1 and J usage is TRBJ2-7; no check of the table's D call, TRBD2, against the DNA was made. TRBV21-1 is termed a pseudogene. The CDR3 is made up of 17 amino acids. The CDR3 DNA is TGTGCCAGCAAAGGGTTGGCTAGCGGGAGGATGATTTACGAGCAGTACTTC. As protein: CASKGLASGRMIYEQYF.

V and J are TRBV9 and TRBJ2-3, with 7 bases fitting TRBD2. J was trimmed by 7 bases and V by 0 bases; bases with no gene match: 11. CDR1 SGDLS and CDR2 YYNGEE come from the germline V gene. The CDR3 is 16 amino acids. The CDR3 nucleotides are TGTGCCAGCAGCGTAGCGGCTAGCGGAGCCCCTCATACGCAGTATTTT. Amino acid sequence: CASSVAASGAPHTQYF.

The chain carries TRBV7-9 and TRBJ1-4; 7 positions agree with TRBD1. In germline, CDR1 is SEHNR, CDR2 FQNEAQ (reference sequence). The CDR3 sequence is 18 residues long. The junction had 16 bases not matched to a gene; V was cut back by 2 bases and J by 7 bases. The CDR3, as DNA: TGTGCCAGCAGCTTAATCCGGGGTCCCCGGGACAGCCGTGAAAAACTGTTTTTT. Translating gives CASSLIRGPRDSREKLFF.

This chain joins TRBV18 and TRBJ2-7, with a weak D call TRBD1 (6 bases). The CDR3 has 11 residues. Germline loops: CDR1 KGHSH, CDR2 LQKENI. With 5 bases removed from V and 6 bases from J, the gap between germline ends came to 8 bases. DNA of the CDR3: TGTGCCAGCTCAACAGGGTTCGAGCAGTACTTC. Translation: CASSTGFEQYF.

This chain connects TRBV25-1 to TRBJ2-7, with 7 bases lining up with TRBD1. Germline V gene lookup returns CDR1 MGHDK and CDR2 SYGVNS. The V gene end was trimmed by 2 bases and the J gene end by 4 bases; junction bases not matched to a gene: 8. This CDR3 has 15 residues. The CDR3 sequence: CASSERGQGRYEQYF. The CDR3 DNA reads TGTGCCAGCAGTGAAAGGGGGCAGGGTCGGTACGAGCAGTACTTC.

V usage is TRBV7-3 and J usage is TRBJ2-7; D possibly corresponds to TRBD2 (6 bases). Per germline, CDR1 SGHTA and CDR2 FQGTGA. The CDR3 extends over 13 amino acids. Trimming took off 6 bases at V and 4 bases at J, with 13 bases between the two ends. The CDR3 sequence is CASRRRASYEQYF. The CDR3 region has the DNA TGTGCCAGCAGGAGGAGGGCCAGTTACGAGCAGTACTTC.

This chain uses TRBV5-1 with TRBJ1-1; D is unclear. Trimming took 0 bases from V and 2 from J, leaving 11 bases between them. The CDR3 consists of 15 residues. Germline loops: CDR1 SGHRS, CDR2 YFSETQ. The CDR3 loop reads CASSLAGSYNTEAFF. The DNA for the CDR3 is TGCGCCAGCAGCTTGGCCGGCAGTTATAACACTGAAGCTTTCTTT.

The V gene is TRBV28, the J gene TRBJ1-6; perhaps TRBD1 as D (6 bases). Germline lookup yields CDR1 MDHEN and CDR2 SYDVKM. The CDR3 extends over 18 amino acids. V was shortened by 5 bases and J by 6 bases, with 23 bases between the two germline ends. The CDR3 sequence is CASSHRNFRGRGNSPLHF. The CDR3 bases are TGTGCCAGCAGTCACCGCAATTTCAGGGGTAGAGGTAATTCACCCCTCCACTTT.

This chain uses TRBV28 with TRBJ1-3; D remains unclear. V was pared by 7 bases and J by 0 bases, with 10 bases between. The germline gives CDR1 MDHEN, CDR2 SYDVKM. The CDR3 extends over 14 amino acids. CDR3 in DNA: TGTGCCAGCATAGAAGGGAACTCTGGAAACACCATATATTTT. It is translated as CASIEGNSGNTIYF.